The 10 T cell receptor beta chains in this list originate from one sample, sequenced in a study of CD8 T cells in Susac syndrome. The authors reverse transcribed 0.5 to 1 ug RNA with random hexamers. TCRdb re-analysed the immunoSEQ multiplex PCR reads in MiXCR, keeping a single row per CDR3 protein. The sample has around 80,000 distinct CDR3 sequences; approximately 94% are singletons. Sequencing was done on a sample of CD8+ T cells from PBMCs. The receptors originated from a human donor in good health.

This rearrangement joins TRBV20-1 to TRBJ2-1, with TRBD2 identical over 10 bases. Germline V gives CDR1 DFQATT, CDR2 SNEGSKA (reference sequence). J gave up 6 bases and V 0 bases, and 5 bases lay outside the gene matches. The CDR3 has 15 residues. The CDR3 is CSARDSSGRANEQFF. The CDR3 DNA reads as TGCAGTGCTAGAGATTCAAGCGGGAGGGCCAATGAGCAGTTCTTC.

This chain joins TRBV27 and TRBJ2-6, with D unclear. The germline V gene encodes CDR1 MNHEY and CDR2 SMNVEV (reference sequence). Trimming left V 0 bases short and J 0 bases short, with 6 bases between. The CDR3 length is 16 residues. This CDR3 reads CASSLSGDSGANVLTF. DNA for the CDR3: TGTGCCAGCAGTTTATCCGGCGACTCTGGGGCCAACGTCCTGACTTTC.

V and J are TRBV10-3 and TRBJ2-3; D possibly corresponds to TRBD2 (6 bases). The germline V gene encodes CDR1 ENHRY and CDR2 SYGVKD. V lost 2 bases to trimming and J lost 3 bases, with 12 bases between them. This CDR3 comprises 15 residues. CDR3 sequence: CAISERGRKTDTQYF. CDR3 in DNA: TGTGCCATCAGTGAGCGGGGGAGGAAAACAGATACGCAGTATTTT.

V and J are TRBV12-3 or TRBV12-4 and TRBJ2-2, with a possible D match to TRBD1 (6 bases). Trimming pared 2 bases from V and 6 bases from J, leaving 22 bases between. The CDR3 sequence is 18 residues long. CDR3 bases: TGTGCCAGCAGTTTACCCCGTTCGGGCAGGGGAGCGGCCGGGGAGCTGTTTTTT. Its translation is CASSLPRSGRGAAGELFF.

The CDR3 reads CASSQADTGFHSPLHF. CDR3 bases: TGCGCCAGCAGCCAAGCCGACACAGGGTTTCATTCACCCCTCCACTTT. This rearrangement joins TRBV4-3 to TRBJ1-6; a weak D match, TRBD1 (6 bases). The V end lost 1 base, the J end lost 8 bases, and 15 bases lay between the germline ends. The CDR3 has 16 residues. Germline V lookup: CDR1 LGHNA, CDR2 YSLEER.

This clonotype was counted a single time. CDR3 coding DNA: TGCAGTGCTAGACCCGACAGGGTGTACACTGAAGCTTTCTTT. As protein: CSARPDRVYTEAFF. V and J are TRBV20-1 and TRBJ1-1; 7 nucleotides line up with TRBD1. Germline V gene data show CDR1 as DFQATT and CDR2 as SNEGSKA (reference sequence). Losses at the gene ends were 2 bases for V and 3 bases for J; bases not matched to a gene: 6. The CDR3 is 14 residues long.

The chain couples TRBV29-1 to TRBJ2-7; TRBD2 aligns across 10 bases. This CDR3 has 11 amino acids. With V trimmed by 7 bases and J by 6 bases, 3 bases remained unmatched. From germline, CDR1 is SQVTM and CDR2 ANQGSEA. The CDR3 DNA follows: TGCAGCGCCGGGACTAGCGTCGAGCAGTACGTC. Its protein is CSAGTSVEQYV.

The chain joins TRBV27 to TRBJ1-5, with 7 bases identical to TRBD1. J was trimmed by 5 bases and V by 4 bases; bases with no gene match: 5. The CDR3 totals 14 residues. CDR1 is MNHEY and CDR2 is SMNVEV in the germline V gene (reference sequence). CDR3 sequence: CASSSDRDHQPQHF. The CDR3 DNA reads TGTGCCAGCAGTTCCGACAGGGATCATCAGCCCCAGCATTTT.

DNA for the CDR3: TGCAGCGCCACAGACAGGGTGTATGAGCAGTTCTTC. This codes for CSATDRVYEQFF. The chain employs TRBV29-1 and TRBJ2-1; 7 bases fit TRBD1. The junction had 8 bases not matched to a gene; V was cut back by 7 bases and J by 8 bases. The V gene's germline CDR1 is SQVTM and CDR2 ANQGSEA. The CDR3 has 12 residues.

The CDR3 reads CASSRTSGDTGAAEQYF. CDR3 in DNA: TGTGCCAGCTCACGGACTAGCGGGGATACTGGTGCCGCCGAGCAGTACTTC. The chain recombines TRBV18 with TRBJ2-7, with TRBD2 identical over 12 bases. The CDR3 is 17 residues long. Germline V gene sequence: CDR1 KGHSH, CDR2 LQKENI. Trimming took 4 bases from V and 6 from J; bases not matched to a gene: 13.